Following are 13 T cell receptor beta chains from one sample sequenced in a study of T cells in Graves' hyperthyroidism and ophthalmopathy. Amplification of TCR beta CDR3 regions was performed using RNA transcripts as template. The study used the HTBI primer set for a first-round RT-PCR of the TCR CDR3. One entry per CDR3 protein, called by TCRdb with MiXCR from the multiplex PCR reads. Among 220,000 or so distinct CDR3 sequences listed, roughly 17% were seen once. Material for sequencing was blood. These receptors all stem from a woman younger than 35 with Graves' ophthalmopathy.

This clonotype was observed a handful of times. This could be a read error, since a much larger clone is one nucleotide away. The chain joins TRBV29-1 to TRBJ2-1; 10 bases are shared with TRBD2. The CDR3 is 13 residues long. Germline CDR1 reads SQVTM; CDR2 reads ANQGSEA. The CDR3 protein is CSARQREGNGQFF. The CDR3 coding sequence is TGCAGCGCACGACAGCGGGAGGGTAATGGGCAGTTCTTC.

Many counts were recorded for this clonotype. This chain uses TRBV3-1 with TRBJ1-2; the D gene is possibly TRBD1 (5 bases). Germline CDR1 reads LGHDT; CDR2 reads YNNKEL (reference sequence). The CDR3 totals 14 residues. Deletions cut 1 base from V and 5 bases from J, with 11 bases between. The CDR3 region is CASSQVSGGYGYTF. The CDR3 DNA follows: TGTGCCAGCAGCCAAGTGAGCGGGGGGTATGGCTACACCTTC.

CDR3: CASSELNEQFF. CDR3 bases: TGTGCCAGCAGTGAGTTGAATGAGCAGTTCTTC. The J gene is TRBJ2-1, the V gene TRBV2; D call uncertain. Trimming shortened V by 3 bases and J by 7 bases, and 4 bases separated the two germline ends. Looked up from germline, CDR1 is SNHLY and CDR2 is FYNNEI. The CDR3 loop spans 11 amino acids.

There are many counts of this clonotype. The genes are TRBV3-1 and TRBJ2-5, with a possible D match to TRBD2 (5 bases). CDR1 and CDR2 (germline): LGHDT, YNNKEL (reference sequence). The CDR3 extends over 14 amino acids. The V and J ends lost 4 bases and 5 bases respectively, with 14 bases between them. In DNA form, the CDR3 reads TGTGCCAGCAGCCCACTGGGAGCGTGGGAGACCCAGTACTTC. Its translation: CASSPLGAWETQYF.

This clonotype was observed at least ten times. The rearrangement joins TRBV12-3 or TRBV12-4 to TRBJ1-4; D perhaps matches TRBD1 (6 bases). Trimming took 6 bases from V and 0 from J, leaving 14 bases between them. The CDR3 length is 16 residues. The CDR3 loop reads CASRMTGISTNEKLFF. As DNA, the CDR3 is TGTGCCAGCAGGATGACAGGCATTTCAACTAATGAAAAACTGTTTTTT.

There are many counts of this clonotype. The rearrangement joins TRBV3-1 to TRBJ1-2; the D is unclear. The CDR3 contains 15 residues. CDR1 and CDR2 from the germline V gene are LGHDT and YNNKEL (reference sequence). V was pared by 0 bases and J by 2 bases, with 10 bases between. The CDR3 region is CASSQEYYRNYGYTF. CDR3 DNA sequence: TGTGCCAGCAGCCAAGAATACTACAGAAACTATGGCTACACCTTC.

In DNA, the CDR3 is TGTGCCAGTAAAACGGACAGGGAAGATCAGCCCCAGCATTTT. This encodes CASKTDREDQPQHF. The rearrangement links TRBV19 to TRBJ1-5; 8 nucleotides line up with TRBD1. Germline CDR1 reads LNHDA; CDR2 reads SQIVND (reference sequence). The CDR3 extends over 14 amino acids. Unmatched junction bases numbered 7, after V lost 7 bases and J lost 5 bases.

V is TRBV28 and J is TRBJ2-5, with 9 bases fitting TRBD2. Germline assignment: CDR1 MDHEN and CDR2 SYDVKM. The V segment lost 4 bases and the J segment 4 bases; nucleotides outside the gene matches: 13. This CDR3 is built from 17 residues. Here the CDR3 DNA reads TGTGCCAGCAGTTCCCCGGGCAGCGGGGGGACAGCAGAGACCCAGTACTTC. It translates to CASSSPGSGGTAETQYF.

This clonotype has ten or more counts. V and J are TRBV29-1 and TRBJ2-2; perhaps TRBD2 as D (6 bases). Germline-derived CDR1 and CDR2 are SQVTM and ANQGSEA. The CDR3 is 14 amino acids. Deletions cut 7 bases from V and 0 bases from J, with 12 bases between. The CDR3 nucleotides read TGCAGCGGGGGAGGACATTCGAACACCGGGGAGCTGTTTTTT. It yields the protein CSGGGHSNTGELFF.

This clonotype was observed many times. The CDR3: CASSGAARNQPQHF. In DNA, the CDR3 is TGTGCCAGCAGTGGGGCTGCTCGCAATCAGCCCCAGCATTTT. This chain joins TRBV2 and TRBJ1-5; no reliable D call. CDR1 and CDR2 from the germline V gene are SNHLY and FYNNEI. Trimming removed 4 bases from V and 2 bases from J, with 9 bases in between. The CDR3 is made up of 14 amino acids. Together with reference TRBV2 and TRBJ1-5, the CDR3 gives the full variable domain: EPEVTQTPSHQVTQMGQEVILRCVPISNHLYFYWYRQILGQKVEFLVSFYNNEISEKSEIFDDQFSVERPDGSNFTLKIRSTKLEDSAMYFCASSGAARNQPQHFGDGTRLSIL.

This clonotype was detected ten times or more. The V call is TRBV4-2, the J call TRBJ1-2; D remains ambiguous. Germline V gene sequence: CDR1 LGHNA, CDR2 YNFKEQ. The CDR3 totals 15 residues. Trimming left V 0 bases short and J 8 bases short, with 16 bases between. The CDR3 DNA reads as TGTGCCAGCAGCCAAGACTTTTCTGGACGGTGGGGCTACACCTTC. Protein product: CASSQDFSGRWGYTF.

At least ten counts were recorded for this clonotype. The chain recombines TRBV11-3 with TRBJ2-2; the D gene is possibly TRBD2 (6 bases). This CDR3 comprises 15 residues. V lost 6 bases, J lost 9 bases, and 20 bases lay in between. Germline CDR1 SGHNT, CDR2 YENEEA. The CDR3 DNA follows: TGTGCCAGCAGTGGTTGGGGGGTATCCGTTCGGGAGCTGTTTTTT. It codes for CASSGWGVSVRELFF.

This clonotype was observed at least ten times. The CDR3 here is CASSKEQGSSQPQHF. CDR3 nucleotide sequence: TGTGCCAGCAGCAAAGAGCAGGGGTCAAGTCAGCCCCAGCATTTT. The rearrangement links TRBV2 to TRBJ1-5, with D possibly TRBD1 on 6 matching bases. This CDR3 comprises 15 residues. Germline-derived CDR1 and CDR2 are SNHLY and FYNNEI. V gave up 6 bases and J gave up 6 bases, with 18 bases separating them.